Below are 11 T cell receptor beta chains sequenced from a single sample in a study of graft-versus-host responses after intestinal transplantation. The repertoire was sequenced with immunoSEQ multiplex PCR; TCRdb's copy has only in-frame clones and lacks some. Of about 120,000 clones listed, 90% are singletons. The antigens of these receptors remain unknown. The source material was unstimulated CD4+ T cells sorted from spleen or lymph node cells, sampled before intestinal transplant. The origin of the receptors is a human donor who received an intestinal transplant.

The CDR3 DNA is TGTGCCAGTAGTACCGCCCGAGGACAGGTGAGGACGAACACTGAAGCTTTCTTT. Its protein product is CASSTARGQVRTNTEAFF. V and J are TRBV19 and TRBJ1-1; 7 bases match TRBD1. V dropped 4 bases and J dropped 1; count of bases not matched to a gene: 15. This CDR3 spans 18 amino acids. Germline V gene lookup returns CDR1 LNHDA and CDR2 SQIVND (reference sequence).

The rearrangement links TRBV2 to TRBJ1-1; TRBD1 might be the D (5 bases). This CDR3 region has 14 residues. V was clipped by 5 bases and J by 2 bases, with 12 bases between them. The germline gives CDR1 SNHLY, CDR2 FYNNEI. The CDR3 spells CASSQRQKNTEAFF. DNA of the CDR3: TGTGCCAGCAGTCAGAGACAGAAAAACACTGAAGCTTTCTTT.

J is TRBJ2-3 and V is TRBV6-5, with 9 bases aligning to TRBD1. J was trimmed by 1 base and V by 6 bases; bases with no gene match: 5. The CDR3 sequence is 15 residues long. The V gene's germline CDR1 is MNHEY and CDR2 SVGAGI. The CDR3 sequence: CASRGQGLGTDTQYF. The CDR3 DNA sequence: TGTGCCAGCAGGGGACAGGGTTTGGGCACAGATACGCAGTATTTT.

The J gene is TRBJ2-2, the V gene TRBV5-1; D perhaps matches TRBD1 (6 bases). V was shortened by 5 bases and J by 6 bases, with 14 bases between the two germline ends. Germline V gives CDR1 SGHRS, CDR2 YFSETQ. CDR3 length: 14 amino acids. CDR3 loop: CASRSGASPGELFF. CDR3 nucleotides: TGCGCCAGCAGATCAGGGGCTTCTCCCGGGGAGCTGTTTTTT. Together with reference TRBV5-1 and TRBJ2-2, the CDR3 gives the full variable domain: KAGVTQTPRYLIKTRGQQVTLSCSPISGHRSVSWYQQTPGQGLQFLFEYFSETQRNKGNFPGRFSGRQFSNSRSEMNVSTLELGDSALYLCASRSGASPGELFFGEGSRLTVL.

The chain combines TRBV5-1 with TRBJ1-1, with D tentatively TRBD1 (5 bases). Germline CDR1 is SGHRS and CDR2 is YFSETQ. This CDR3 has 13 residues. Trimming removed 3 bases at V and 6 bases at J, with 12 bases between. The chain's CDR3 is CASSSLGQAEAFF. The CDR3 nucleotides are TGCGCCAGCAGCTCCTTGGGGCAAGCTGAAGCTTTCTTT.

The chain has TRBV29-1 and TRBJ2-5; 8 positions agree with TRBD1. CDR1 and CDR2 (germline): SQVTM, ANQGSEA. The CDR3 is 11 amino acids. The J segment lost 5 bases and the V segment lost 5 bases, leaving 1 base of the junction unmatched. The DNA of the CDR3 is TGCAGCGTTTGGGACAGGGAGACCCAGTACTTC. It translates to CSVWDRETQYF.

Here the CDR3 reads CASSYRTSSYEQYF. The CDR3, as DNA: TGTGCCAGCAGTTACAGAACAAGCTCCTACGAGCAGTACTTC. This chain joins TRBV6-5 and TRBJ2-7; unclear D gene. Trimming left V 2 bases short and J 0 bases short, with 8 bases between. Germline CDR1 reads MNHEY; CDR2 reads SVGAGI. This CDR3 region has 14 residues.

The V call is TRBV15, the J call TRBJ1-2, with TRBD1 identical over 9 bases. The CDR3 is 17 residues long. Trimming cost V 2 bases and J 0 bases; bases outside gene matches: 7. Germline CDR1 reads LNHNV; CDR2 reads YYDKDF (reference sequence). DNA for the CDR3: TGTGCCACCAGCAGATACCCCGGGACAGGGCCTAACTATGGCTACACCTTC. Translated, it gives CATSRYPGTGPNYGYTF.

CDR3: CASRKDLGEGYQPQHF. The CDR3 region has the DNA TGTGCCAGTAGAAAGGACTTGGGGGAGGGGTATCAGCCCCAGCATTTT. V gene TRBV19 combines with J gene TRBJ1-5; TRBD1 might be the D (5 bases). Trimming pared 6 bases from V and 5 bases from J, leaving 20 bases between. The CDR3 covers 16 residues. Looked up from germline, CDR1 is LNHDA and CDR2 is SQIVND (reference sequence).

A note on this clone: At one of its ends the junction is not consistent with the germline gene, which may arise from a read error. The chain is built from TRBV27 and TRBJ2-3; D uncertain. This CDR3 has 14 residues. Germline lookup yields CDR1 MNHEY and CDR2 SMNVEV (reference sequence). CDR3 residues: CASSLSSSTDTQYF. The CDR3 DNA reads TGTGCCAGCAGTCTATCTTCTAGCACAGATACGCAGTATTTT.

The rearrangement joins TRBV5-1 to TRBJ2-5; TRBD2 matches 15 bases. Germline V CDR1 and CDR2: SGHRS, YFSETQ. The CDR3 covers 16 residues. The J segment lost 7 bases and the V segment lost 4 bases, leaving 8 bases of the junction unmatched. The chain's CDR3 is CASSLAGTSGRRTQYF. The CDR3 DNA follows: TGCGCCAGCAGCCTGGCTGGGACTAGCGGGAGGCGGACCCAGTACTTC.